The clone carrying this T cell receptor beta chain was detected a few times. The antigen remains undetermined. The CDR3 runs 14 residues. V shed 4 bases and J 0 bases; nucleotides not matched to a gene: 3. CDR1 is SQVTM and CDR2 is ANQGSEA in the germline V gene. These data come from a study of beta chain features in type 1 diabetes. Points from the study as a whole: VDJ junctions sequenced from type 1 diabetes patients showed fewer insertions and more deletions. When Type 1 diabetes patients were examined, their TCRB CDR3s proved moderately but significantly shorter in all four CD4+ subsets.

The isolated RNA, all of it, was reverse transcribed, so expressed TCRB transcripts were what got sequenced. Profiled with immunoSEQ multiplex PCR; TCRdb holds only in-frame clones, not every one. The profile shows 250,000 to 300,000 clones, approximately 25% of them singletons. This chain connects TRBV29-1 to TRBJ1-1; 9 positions agree with TRBD1. This TCR was sampled from a woman between 25 and 40 years old with type 1 diabetes. Sequencing input: naive CD4+ T cells from blood. The CDR3 spells CSVAGTGMNTEAFF. As DNA, the CDR3 is TGCAGCGTTGCTGGGACAGGGATGAACACTGAAGCTTTCTTT.